This T cell receptor beta chain was obtained from a study of blood T cell repertoires in COVID-19. Study-wide context: Collection of acute and convalescent COVID-19 samples took place in the United States, Italy and Spain. T cells, B-cell-depleted T cells, or PBMCs provided the cDNA or gDNA that served as material.

Germline-derived CDR1 and CDR2 are SGHRS and YFSETQ. The CDR3 runs 16 residues. The ends were cut back, 0 bases at V and 0 bases at J, with 7 bases in the middle. This clone was seen only once. In the original workflow: Estimated nucleated cell counts came from reference gene primer amplification. Assay: immunoSEQ multiplex PCR; the TCRdb copy retains only in-frame clones and omits some. V and J calls and clone size are given by that table; D and trimming were obtained from the DNA. The table has over 130,000 clones, more than 60% seen once. The sequencing sample was made of peripheral blood. The J gene is TRBJ2-6, the V gene TRBV5-1, with D possibly TRBD2 on 5 matching bases. The receptor comes from a man aged 50 to 60 with acute or convalescent COVID-19. The DNA for the CDR3 is TGCGCCAGCAGCTTGGTCCGGGGCTCTGGGGCCAACGTCCTGACTTTC. Translating it yields CASSLVRGSGANVLTF.